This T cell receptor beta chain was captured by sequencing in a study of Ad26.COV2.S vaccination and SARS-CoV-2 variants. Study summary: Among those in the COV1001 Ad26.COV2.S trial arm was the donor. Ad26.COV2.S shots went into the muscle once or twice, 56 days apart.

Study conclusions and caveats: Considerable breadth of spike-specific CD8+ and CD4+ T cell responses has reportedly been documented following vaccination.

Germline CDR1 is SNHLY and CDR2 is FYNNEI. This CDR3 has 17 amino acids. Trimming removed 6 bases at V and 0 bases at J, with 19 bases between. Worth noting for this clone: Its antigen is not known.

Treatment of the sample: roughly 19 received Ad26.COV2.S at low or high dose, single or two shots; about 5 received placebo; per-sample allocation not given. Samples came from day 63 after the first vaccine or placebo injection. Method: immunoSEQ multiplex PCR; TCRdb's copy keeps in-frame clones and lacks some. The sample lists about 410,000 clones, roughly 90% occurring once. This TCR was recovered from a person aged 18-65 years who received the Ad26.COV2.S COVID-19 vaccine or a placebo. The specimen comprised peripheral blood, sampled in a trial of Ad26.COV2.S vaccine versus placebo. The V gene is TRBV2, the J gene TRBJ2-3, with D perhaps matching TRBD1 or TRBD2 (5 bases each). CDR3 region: CASSDRDLRGSTDTQYF. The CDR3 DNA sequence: TGTGCCAGCAGCGACCGGGACCTACGTGGGAGCACAGATACGCAGTATTTT.